This is a list of T cell receptor beta chains from one sample in a study of T cells in Graves' hyperthyroidism and ophthalmopathy. TCRdb re-analysed the multiplex PCR reads in MiXCR, keeping a single row per CDR3 protein. The sample lists nearly 750,000 distinct CDR3 sequences; approximately 40% were seen once. Sample: blood. These receptors originate from a woman in her 40s with Graves' hyperthyroidism. CDR3s include the opening cysteine and the closing phenylalanine or tryptophan. The D gene is left open where the match is weak. Some rows have no size entry. The others give once, few or many, or a class for an expanded clone.

cdr3_aa: CASSLGARGQDNYGYTF
cdr3_nt: TGTGCCAGCAGCTTAGGTGCCAGGGGGCAGGATAACTATGGCTACACCTTC
v_call: TRBV7-2
cdr3_length: 17
clone_size: many
j_call: TRBJ1-2
d_call: TRBD1

cdr3_aa: CASKAFDSYGYTF
cdr3_nt: TGTGCCAGCAAGGCCTTCGATTCCTATGGCTACACCTTC
v_call: TRBV2
cdr3_length: 13
clone_size: many
j_call: TRBJ1-2
d_call: -

cdr3_aa: CASSGLRAGDSSAGELFF
cdr3_nt: TGTGCCAGCAGCGGACTGAGAGCCGGGGACTCGAGCGCCGGGGAGCTGTTTTTT
v_call: TRBV9
cdr3_length: 18
clone_size: -
j_call: TRBJ2-2
d_call: -

cdr3_aa: CASSLSGGMDTGELFF
cdr3_nt: TGCGCCAGCAGCTTGTCGGGAGGGATGGACACCGGGGAGCTGTTTTTT
v_call: TRBV5-1
cdr3_length: 16
clone_size: few
j_call: TRBJ2-2
d_call: TRBD2

cdr3_aa: CASNPVIMGGYGYTF
cdr3_nt: TGCGCCAGCAACCCCGTGATAATGGGCGGCTATGGCTACACCTTC
v_call: TRBV7-2
cdr3_length: 15
clone_size: -
j_call: TRBJ1-2
d_call: -

cdr3_aa: CASSLSMGNNQPQHF
cdr3_nt: TGTGCCAGCAGTTTATCTATGGGGAACAATCAGCCCCAGCATTTT
v_call: TRBV25-1
cdr3_length: 15
clone_size: -
j_call: TRBJ1-5
d_call: -

cdr3_aa: CASSVERGYGYTF
cdr3_nt: TGTGCCAGCAGCGTAGAACGCGGTTATGGCTACACCTTC
v_call: TRBV9
cdr3_length: 13
clone_size: many
j_call: TRBJ1-2
d_call: -

cdr3_aa: CASSFGGLGTGELFF
cdr3_nt: TGTGCCAGCAGCTTCGGAGGGCTAGGCACCGGGGAGCTGTTTTTT
v_call: TRBV7-9
cdr3_length: 15
clone_size: many
j_call: TRBJ2-2
d_call: -

cdr3_aa: CAISEGGANYGYTF
cdr3_nt: TGTGCCATCAGTGAGGGGGGAGCCAACTATGGCTACACCTTC
v_call: TRBV10-3
cdr3_length: 14
clone_size: -
j_call: TRBJ1-2
d_call: -

cdr3_aa: CSVEPPNTEAFF
cdr3_nt: TGCAGCGTTGAACCACCGAACACTGAAGCTTTCTTC
v_call: TRBV29-1
cdr3_length: 12
clone_size: -
j_call: TRBJ1-1
d_call: -

cdr3_aa: CSARWDMRVTFYEQYF
cdr3_nt: TGCAGTGCTAGATGGGACATGAGAGTAACTTTCTACGAGCAGTACTTC
v_call: TRBV20-1
cdr3_length: 16
clone_size: few
j_call: TRBJ2-7
d_call: -

cdr3_aa: CASSLMEGEGKLFF
cdr3_nt: TGTGCCAGCAGCTTAATGGAGGGGGAGGGAAAACTGTTTTTT
v_call: TRBV7-2
cdr3_length: 14
clone_size: -
j_call: TRBJ1-4
d_call: -

cdr3_aa: CASSFLPGDSGNTIYF
cdr3_nt: TGTGCCAGCAGCTTTTTGCCAGGGGACTCTGGAAACACCATATATTTT
v_call: TRBV5-6
cdr3_length: 16
clone_size: few
j_call: TRBJ1-3
d_call: -

cdr3_aa: CASSSLRGSYEQYF
cdr3_nt: TGTGCCAGCAGCTCGCTCAGGGGTTCCTACGAGCAGTACTTC
v_call: TRBV11-2
cdr3_length: 14
clone_size: many
j_call: TRBJ2-7
d_call: -

cdr3_aa: CASSLAGTGTYEQYF
cdr3_nt: TGTGCCAGCAGCCTAGCGGGAACGGGGACCTACGAGCAGTACTTC
v_call: TRBV7-2
cdr3_length: 15
clone_size: -
j_call: TRBJ2-7
d_call: TRBD2

cdr3_aa: CATRTGDTGELFF
cdr3_nt: TGTGCCACCAGGACAGGGGACACCGGGGAGCTGTTTTTT
v_call: TRBV7-2
cdr3_length: 13
clone_size: -
j_call: TRBJ2-2
d_call: TRBD1

cdr3_aa: CASSEEGLNNQPQHF
cdr3_nt: TGCGCCAGCAGTGAGGAGGGCTTAAACAATCAGCCCCAGCATTTT
v_call: TRBV10-2
cdr3_length: 15
clone_size: many
j_call: TRBJ1-5
d_call: -

cdr3_aa: CASSLRPGSITF
cdr3_nt: TGTGCCAGCAGCTTACGGCCGGGATCGATCACCTTC
v_call: TRBV7-2
cdr3_length: 12
clone_size: many
j_call: TRBJ1-2
d_call: -

cdr3_aa: CASSQLMLTVDGYTF
cdr3_nt: TGCGCCAGCAGCCAACTTATGTTGACAGTCGATGGCTACACCTTC
v_call: TRBV4-3
cdr3_length: 15
clone_size: -
j_call: TRBJ1-2
d_call: -

cdr3_aa: CATSSLTGEPQHF
cdr3_nt: TGTGCCACCAGCAGCTTGACGGGGGAGCCCCAGCATTTT
v_call: TRBV15
cdr3_length: 13
clone_size: -
j_call: TRBJ1-5
d_call: -

cdr3_aa: CSARTTDSSYEQYF
cdr3_nt: TGCAGTGCTAGAACGACAGACAGCTCCTACGAGCAGTACTTC
v_call: TRBV20-1
cdr3_length: 14
clone_size: few
j_call: TRBJ2-7
d_call: -

cdr3_aa: CASSSTGISPLHF
cdr3_nt: TGTGCCAGCAGCTCAACAGGGATCTCACCCCTCCACTTT
v_call: TRBV7-9
cdr3_length: 13
clone_size: many
j_call: TRBJ1-6
d_call: -

cdr3_aa: CASSYSGGGGQPQHF
cdr3_nt: TGTGCCAGCAGTTACTCAGGAGGGGGCGGTCAGCCCCAGCATTTT
v_call: TRBV6-5
cdr3_length: 15
clone_size: -
j_call: TRBJ1-5
d_call: TRBD1

cdr3_aa: CASSRVGPENGYTF
cdr3_nt: TGTGCCAGCAGCCGAGTTGGGCCAGAGAATGGCTACACCTTC
v_call: TRBV7-9
cdr3_length: 14
clone_size: few
j_call: TRBJ1-2
d_call: -

cdr3_aa: CSANGQGAYEQYF
cdr3_nt: TGCAGTGCCAATGGACAAGGGGCCTACGAGCAGTACTTC
v_call: TRBV20-1
cdr3_length: 13
clone_size: many
j_call: TRBJ2-7
d_call: -

cdr3_aa: CATHSPYSNQPQHF
cdr3_nt: TGTGCCACCCATTCCCCTTATAGCAATCAGCCCCAGCATTTT
v_call: TRBV7-8
cdr3_length: 14
clone_size: -
j_call: TRBJ1-5
d_call: -

cdr3_aa: CASSEPGTGNEKLFF
cdr3_nt: TGTGCCAGCAGTGAACCCGGGACAGGGAATGAAAAACTGTTTTTT
v_call: TRBV25-1
cdr3_length: 15
clone_size: many
j_call: TRBJ1-4
d_call: TRBD1

cdr3_aa: CASSNRAEAKNIQYF
cdr3_nt: TGTGCCAGCAGCAACCGGGCCGAGGCCAAAAACATTCAGTACTTC
v_call: TRBV7-9
cdr3_length: 15
clone_size: -
j_call: TRBJ2-4
d_call: -

cdr3_aa: CASSPAGTQYEQYF
cdr3_nt: TGTGCCAGCAGCCCGGCCGGGACACAATACGAGCAGTACTTC
v_call: TRBV9
cdr3_length: 14
clone_size: -
j_call: TRBJ2-7
d_call: -

cdr3_aa: CASSYAQTSETQYF
cdr3_nt: TGTGCCAGCAGTTACGCACAGACTTCGGAGACCCAGTACTTC
v_call: TRBV6-5
cdr3_length: 14
clone_size: few
j_call: TRBJ2-5
d_call: -

cdr3_aa: CASSPPTDETQYF
cdr3_nt: TGTGCCAGCTCACCACCCACGGATGAGACCCAGTACTTC
v_call: TRBV7-2
cdr3_length: 13
clone_size: -
j_call: TRBJ2-5
d_call: -

cdr3_aa: CSARDPLHAEAFF
cdr3_nt: TGCAGTGCTAGAGATCCCCTCCACGCTGAAGCTTTCTTT
v_call: TRBV20-1
cdr3_length: 13
clone_size: -
j_call: TRBJ1-1
d_call: -

cdr3_aa: CASRATDQPQHF
cdr3_nt: TGTGCCAGCAGGGCGACAGATCAGCCCCAGCATTTT
v_call: TRBV6-6
cdr3_length: 12
clone_size: many
j_call: TRBJ1-5
d_call: -

cdr3_aa: CASSVGGRSGELFF
cdr3_nt: TGTGCCAGCAGCGTAGGTGGGAGGTCCGGGGAGCTGTTTTTT
v_call: TRBV9
cdr3_length: 14
clone_size: -
j_call: TRBJ2-2
d_call: -

cdr3_aa: CASSTTGNQETQYF
cdr3_nt: TGTGCCAGCAGCACAACAGGGAACCAAGAGACCCAGTACTTC
v_call: TRBV7-9
cdr3_length: 14
clone_size: few
j_call: TRBJ2-5
d_call: -

cdr3_aa: CASTLVMGGAYGYTF
cdr3_nt: TGTGCCAGCACCCTAGTTATGGGGGGCGCCTATGGCTACACCTTC
v_call: TRBV24-1
cdr3_length: 15
clone_size: -
j_call: TRBJ1-2
d_call: -

cdr3_aa: CASRVGTGTAGELFF
cdr3_nt: TGTGCCAGCAGGGTAGGGACAGGGACGGCCGGGGAGCTGTTTTTT
v_call: TRBV2
cdr3_length: 15
clone_size: few
j_call: TRBJ2-2
d_call: TRBD1

cdr3_aa: CASIERQGQGVNQPQHF
cdr3_nt: TGTGCCAGCATAGAAAGACAGGGCCAAGGAGTAAATCAGCCCCAGCATTTT
v_call: TRBV6-6
cdr3_length: 17
clone_size: few
j_call: TRBJ1-5
d_call: TRBD1

cdr3_aa: CSARPPVGNEKLFF
cdr3_nt: TGCAGTGCTAGACCCCCAGTGGGTAACGAAAAACTGTTTTTT
v_call: TRBV20-1
cdr3_length: 14
clone_size: -
j_call: TRBJ1-4
d_call: -

cdr3_aa: CASSLLVASRSGELFF
cdr3_nt: TGTGCCAGCAGTCTACTGGTTGCTAGCCGGTCAGGGGAGCTGTTTTTT
v_call: TRBV10-3
cdr3_length: 16
clone_size: few
j_call: TRBJ2-2
d_call: -

cdr3_aa: CASSSTGTIPGSPLHF
cdr3_nt: TGTGCCAGCAGCTCTACCGGGACGATCCCGGGTTCACCCCTCCACTTT
v_call: TRBV5-6
cdr3_length: 16
clone_size: many
j_call: TRBJ1-6
d_call: -

cdr3_aa: CSAPRGTTFGEQYF
cdr3_nt: TGCAGTGCGCCGAGGGGGACTACTTTTGGCGAGCAGTACTTC
v_call: TRBV20-1
cdr3_length: 14
clone_size: many
j_call: TRBJ2-7
d_call: -

cdr3_aa: CASSPSDSKQYF
cdr3_nt: TGTGCCAGCAGTCCCTCGGACTCGAAGCAGTACTTC
v_call: TRBV12-3/TRBV12-4
cdr3_length: 12
clone_size: many
j_call: TRBJ2-7
d_call: -

cdr3_aa: CASSQVGTGGPYGYTF
cdr3_nt: TGCGCCAGCAGCCAAGTCGGGACAGGGGGGCCTTATGGCTACACCTTC
v_call: TRBV5-1
cdr3_length: 16
clone_size: -
j_call: TRBJ1-2
d_call: TRBD1

cdr3_aa: CNVSGLRETQHF
cdr3_nt: TGCAACGTTAGCGGGCTCAGGGAGACCCAGCATTTT
v_call: TRBV29-1
cdr3_length: 12
clone_size: -
j_call: TRBJ1-5
d_call: -

cdr3_aa: CASSLGRGLYSNQPQHF
cdr3_nt: TGTGCCAGCAGCTTAGGTAGGGGCCTCTATAGCAATCAGCCCCAGCATTTT
v_call: TRBV7-2
cdr3_length: 17
clone_size: -
j_call: TRBJ1-5
d_call: -

cdr3_aa: CASSSDRDVRNGLLF
cdr3_nt: TGTGCCAGCAGCTCCGACAGGGACGTACGAAACGGACTGCTTTTT
v_call: TRBV9
cdr3_length: 15
clone_size: -
j_call: TRBJ1-4
d_call: TRBD1

cdr3_aa: CASSHGHRGLLRAQYF
cdr3_nt: TGTGCCAGCAGCCACGGACATCGAGGACTACTTAGGGCCCAGTACTTC
v_call: TRBV5-6
cdr3_length: 16
clone_size: many
j_call: TRBJ2-5
d_call: -

cdr3_aa: CASSLRGDYWANVLTF
cdr3_nt: TGTGCCAGCAGTTTACGCGGGGATTACTGGGCCAACGTCCTGACTTTC
v_call: TRBV28
cdr3_length: 16
clone_size: -
j_call: TRBJ2-6
d_call: -

cdr3_aa: CASRTRGREKLPF
cdr3_nt: TGTGCCAGCAGAACTAGGGGGCGAGAAAAACTGCCTTTT
v_call: TRBV28
cdr3_length: 13
clone_size: -
j_call: TRBJ1-4
d_call: TRBD1

cdr3_aa: CASSSGGGYGYTF
cdr3_nt: TGTGCCAGCAGCTCTGGGGGGGGGTATGGCTACACCTTC
v_call: TRBV7-8
cdr3_length: 13
clone_size: many
j_call: TRBJ1-2
d_call: -

cdr3_aa: CASSPTVWSEQFF
cdr3_nt: TGTGCCAGCAGCCCTACAGTTTGGAGCGAGCAGTTCTTC
v_call: TRBV5-5
cdr3_length: 13
clone_size: few
j_call: TRBJ2-1
d_call: -

cdr3_aa: CSARETGMNTEAFF
cdr3_nt: TGCAGTGCTAGGGAGACAGGGATGAACACTGAAGCTTTCTTT
v_call: TRBV20-1
cdr3_length: 14
clone_size: few
j_call: TRBJ1-1
d_call: TRBD1